This note documents a single T cell receptor (beta chain) sequence. Its antigen remains unidentified. Here immunoSEQ multiplex PCR was the method, and the copy in TCRdb shows in-frame clones only, minus some. Here the sample spans approximately 41,000 clones, more than 85% being singletons. The data belong to a study of a mutant IDH1 vaccine in newly diagnosed glioma. Study-level background: Vaccines began 4-6 weeks after radiotherapy alone, or with temozolomide cycles.

Stated time point: week 23, last vaccination. Doses consisted of 300 ug of mutant IDH1 20-mer peptide each, paired with topical imiquimod. In every donor, the tumor was a new WHO grade 3 or 4 IDH1-mutant, ATRX-lost astrocytoma. J gave up 1 base and V 5 bases, and 2 bases lay outside the gene matches. The CDR3 totals 15 residues. CDR1 is PRHDT, CDR2 FYEKMQ, per germline (reference sequence). The rearrangement links TRBV13 to TRBJ2-7; 13 bases map to TRBD2. Here the sequenced sample was PBMCs, taken from a glioma patient whose treatment included an IDH1 peptide vaccine. The receptor's source is a man aged 45-60 years with glioma. CDR3 sequence: CASSPGLAGSYEQYF. The CDR3 DNA sequence: TGTGCCAGCAGCCCGGGACTAGCGGGATCCTACGAGCAGTACTTC. Full variable domain (remainder filled in from reference TRBV13 and TRBJ2-7): AAGVIQSPRHLIKEKRETATLKCYPIPRHDTVYWYQQGPGQDPQFLISFYEKMQSDKGSIPDRFSAQQFSDYHSELNMSSLELGDSALYFCASSPGLAGSYEQYFGPGTRLTVT.